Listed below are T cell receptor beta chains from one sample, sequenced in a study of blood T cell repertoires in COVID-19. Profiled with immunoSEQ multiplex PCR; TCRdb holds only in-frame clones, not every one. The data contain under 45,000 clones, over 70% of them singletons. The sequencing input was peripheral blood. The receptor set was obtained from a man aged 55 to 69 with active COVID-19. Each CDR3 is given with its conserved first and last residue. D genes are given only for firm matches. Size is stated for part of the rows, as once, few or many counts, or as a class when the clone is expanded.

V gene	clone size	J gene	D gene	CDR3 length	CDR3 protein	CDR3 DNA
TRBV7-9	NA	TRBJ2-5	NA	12	CASSPLGETQYF	TGTGCCAGCAGCCCCTTGGGCGAGACCCAGTACTTC
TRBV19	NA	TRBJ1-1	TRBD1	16	CASSMGRGLMNTEAFF	TGTGCCAGTAGTATGGGCAGGGGGCTGATGAACACTGAAGCTTTCTTT
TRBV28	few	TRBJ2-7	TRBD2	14	CASSLSGLALEQYF	TGTGCCAGCAGCCTCTCGGGACTAGCGCTCGAGCAGTACTTC
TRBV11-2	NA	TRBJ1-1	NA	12	CASSLGPFEAFF	TGTGCCAGCAGCTTAGGGCCCTTTGAAGCTTTCTTT
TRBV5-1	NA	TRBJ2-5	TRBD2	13	CASSTVAGETQYF	TGCGCCAGCAGCACGGTAGCGGGGGAGACCCAGTACTTC
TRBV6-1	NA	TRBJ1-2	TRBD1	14	CASSETGALRGYTF	TGTGCCAGCAGTGAGACAGGGGCTCTGCGTGGCTACACCTTC
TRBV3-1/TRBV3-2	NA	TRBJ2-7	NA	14	CASSQTLYPYEQYF	TGTGCCAGCAGCCAGACTCTATACCCCTACGAGCAGTACTTC
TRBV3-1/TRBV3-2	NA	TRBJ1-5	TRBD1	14	CASSQTGGNQPQHF	TGTGCCAGCAGCCAAACAGGGGGAAATCAGCCCCAGCATTTT
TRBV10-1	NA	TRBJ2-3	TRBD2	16	CASSDGLAGATDTQYF	TGCGCCAGCAGTGACGGACTAGCGGGCGCCACAGATACGCAGTATTTT
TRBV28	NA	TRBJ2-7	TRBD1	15	CASSLTTGGLYEQYF	TGTGCCAGCAGTTTAACGACAGGGGGCTTGTACGAGCAGTACTTC
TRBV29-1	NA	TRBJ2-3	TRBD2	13	CSVGTSGTDTQYF	TGCAGCGTCGGGACTAGCGGGACAGATACGCAGTATTTT
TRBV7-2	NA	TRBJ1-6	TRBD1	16	CASSLQGTGVGSPLHF	TGTGCCAGCAGCTTGCAAGGGACAGGGGTTGGTTCACCCCTCCACTTT
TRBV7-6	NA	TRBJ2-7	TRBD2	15	CASSQLAGGPYEQYF	TGTGCCAGCAGCCAACTAGCGGGAGGGCCATACGAGCAGTACTTC
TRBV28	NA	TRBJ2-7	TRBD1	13	CASSPGTGLEQYF	TGTGCCAGCAGTCCCGGGACAGGGCTAGAGCAGTACTTC
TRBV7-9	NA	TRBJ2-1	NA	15	CASSPTRSSYNEQFF	TGTGCCAGCAGCCCGACTAGGAGCTCCTACAATGAGCAGTTCTTC
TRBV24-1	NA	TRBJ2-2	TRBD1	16	CATSEGDRGRPGELFF	TGTGCCACCAGTGAGGGGGACAGGGGGCGCCCCGGGGAGCTGTTTTTT